This T cell receptor (beta chain) was found in a study of T cells in localized non-small cell lung cancer. TCRdb keeps only in-frame clones here, not all; method: immunoSEQ multiplex PCR. The sample holds around 96,000 clones, under 95% seen once. With respect to this clone: No antigen is known for it.

V was pared by 0 bases and J by 8 bases, with 11 bases between. CDR1 is SGHRS, CDR2 YFSETQ, per germline. The CDR3 consists of 13 residues. The study's findings and limits: In the blood, greater T cell density corresponded to longer overall survival. Maximal T cell clonality occurred in uninvolved adjacent lung, with tumor ranking below it. Sequencing covered just one tumor region, so heterogeneity cannot be ruled out. For the top 100 tumor clones, a median approximately 61 also appeared in adjacent lung.

This receptor was obtained from a woman aged 35-75 years with stage II squamous cell lung carcinoma. This sample comprised PBMCs, obtained before any cancer treatment. The chain recombines TRBV5-1 with TRBJ1-1; D uncertain. The CDR3 is CASSLGLGREAFF. The DNA for the CDR3 is TGCGCCAGCAGCTTGGGCCTGGGCAGGGAAGCTTTCTTT. The full variable domain, completed using reference TRBV5-1 and TRBJ1-1, is KAGVTQTPRYLIKTRGQQVTLSCSPISGHRSVSWYQQTPGQGLQFLFEYFSETQRNKGNFPGRFSGRQFSNSRSEMNVSTLELGDSALYLCASSLGLGREAFFGQGTRLTVV.